The clone carrying this T cell receptor beta chain was seen more than once but under ten times. Its specificity is not known. This record comes from a study of read filtering for tumor transcriptome and immune sequencing. Study overall: Whole-transcriptome libraries were prepared after DNase treatment.

Every patient had bone marrow sampled while the disease was active. Molecular barcoded adaptors covering alpha/delta and beta/gamma chains were used on approximately 400 ng RNA. TCRdb recomputed calls from the reads with MiXCR, one row per CDR3 protein. This sample has about 93,000 distinct CDR3 sequences, with 20% to 25% found just once. Study-level points and caveats: IR-seq captured clonotypes deeper and more reliably than RNA-seq.

The CDR3 extends over 13 amino acids. Trimming stripped 8 bases from V and 0 bases from J, with 10 bases between. The clonotype was recovered from a donor aged 40 or older with multiple myeloma. This sequence joins TRBV12-3 or TRBV12-4 and TRBJ1-1; D call uncertain. Sequencing was performed on a population of CD138-negative cells sorted from bone marrow. The CDR3 region has the DNA TGTGCCAGCGGCGGGCAGATGAACACTGAAGCTTTCTTT. Residues: CASGGQMNTEAFF.